This T cell receptor (beta chain) was identified during a study of shared clonotypes between healthy human individuals. When samples were unsorted, around 90 million PBMCs were used for genomic DNA. The assay used deep level. Data came from immunoSEQ multiplex PCR; TCRdb stores just in-frame clones and leaves some out. This table has hundreds of thousands of clones, about 85% appearing once. CDR1 and CDR2 from the germline V gene are MGHDK and SYGVNS. The CDR3 has 13 amino acids. Deletions cut 7 bases from V and 4 bases from J, with 13 bases between. The sequence came from a woman in her thirties or forties in good health. Some clones in this sample may be carry-over from other donors' samples. This rearrangement joins TRBV25-1 to TRBJ1-2; perhaps TRBD1 as D (6 bases). Sequencing was carried out using PBMCs. The CDR3 DNA reads TGTGCCAGCACCGAACAGGGTGGCTATGGCTACACCTTC. Protein sequence: CASTEQGGYGYTF.